The 22 T cell receptor beta chains presented below share a single source sample, sequenced in a study of blood T cells in healthy people across ages (dated by TCRdb to between 2014 and 2017). The method was 5' RACE. These reads were obtained on an Illumina HiSeq 2500. A second PCR of roughly 6 to 12 cycles was run with a J-beta primer mix and a sample-barcoded 5' primer. Using fastp at Q25 and MiXCR, TCRdb reprocessed the public reads and kept productive beta chains. When rows share a CDR3 protein, they turn into one entry using the most common DNA and genes. Present in this sample are 650,000 to 950,000 distinct CDR3 sequences, around 43% of which were seen just once. The top ten constitute about 21% of the sample. Sample: blood. The receptors here all came from a man in his sixties in good health.

V usage is TRBV10-3 and J usage is TRBJ1-1; maybe TRBD1 (6 bases). The CDR3 sequence is 15 residues long. Germline CDR1 ENHRY, CDR2 SYGVKD. Trimming took off 7 bases at V and 3 bases at J, with 18 bases between the two ends. The CDR3 coding sequence is TGTGCCATCAAGGGGGGAACCGTAGGGGACACTGAAGCTTTCTTT. Translated, it gives CAIKGGTVGDTEAFF.

The rearrangement links TRBV6-2 or TRBV6-3 to TRBJ2-7, with 9 bases identical to TRBD2. The CDR3 length is 15 residues. V dropped 4 bases and J dropped 3; count of bases not matched to a gene: 7. CDR1 and CDR2 from the germline V gene are MNHEY and SVGEGT. The chain's CDR3 is CASSSGGGDFYEQYF. CDR3 nucleotide sequence: TGTGCCAGCAGTTCAGGCGGGGGGGACTTCTACGAGCAGTACTTC.

The chain recombines TRBV10-3 with TRBJ2-1; D is undetermined. The CDR3 runs 11 residues. Per germline, CDR1 ENHRY and CDR2 SYGVKD. V was cut by 10 bases and J by 10 bases, with 14 bases left in between. The CDR3 loop is CATTGIGEQFF. In DNA, the CDR3 is TGTGCCACCACCGGCATCGGGGAGCAGTTCTTC.

The chain couples TRBV24-1 to TRBJ1-5; a possible D gene is TRBD1 (5 bases). From germline, CDR1 is KGHDR and CDR2 SFDVKD. The CDR3 consists of 14 residues. V lost 7 bases and J lost 4, with 13 bases in between. The CDR3 nucleotides read TGTGCCACCAGCGGCCAGGGCCTAAATCAGCCCCAGCATTTT. Its protein is CATSGQGLNQPQHF.

The chain employs TRBV6-6 and TRBJ1-5; 9 bases are shared with TRBD1. In germline, CDR1 is MNHNY, CDR2 SVGAGI (reference sequence). V lost 5 bases to trimming and J lost 6 bases; unmatched junction nucleotides: 5. This CDR3 has 14 residues. The CDR3 sequence: CASSRQGDGQPQHF. CDR3 DNA: TGTGCCAGCAGTAGACAGGGGGACGGTCAGCCCCAGCATTTT.

The V and J genes are TRBV7-9 and TRBJ1-1; D remains unclear. V gave up 5 bases and J gave up 6 bases, with 10 bases separating them. This CDR3 has 12 residues. Germline V lookup: CDR1 SEHNR, CDR2 FQNEAQ (reference sequence). This chain's CDR3 is CASSGDGAEAFF. For the CDR3, the DNA is TGTGCCAGCAGCGGCGATGGTGCTGAAGCTTTCTTT.

The chain uses TRBV12-3 or TRBV12-4 and TRBJ1-5; TRBD1 agrees at 11 bases. The CDR3 is made up of 16 amino acids. The V and J ends lost 6 bases and 3 bases, in that order; junction bases with no gene match: 7. In nucleotides, the CDR3 is TGTGCCAGCAGCGTTGGGACAGGGGGTAACAATCAGCCCCAGCATTTT. This translates into CASSVGTGGNNQPQHF.

CDR3 nucleotide sequence: TGTGCCAGCAGCTTGGTCGGGATATTGGGACAGGGGGCCGGTGGCTACACCTTC. It codes for CASSLVGILGQGAGGYTF. V usage is TRBV5-5 and J usage is TRBJ1-2; 12 nucleotides line up with TRBD1. Germline V CDR1 and CDR2: SGHKS, YYEKEE (reference sequence). V lost 0 bases to trimming and J lost 7 bases; unmatched junction nucleotides: 13. The CDR3 is 18 residues long.

With regard to this clonotype: The junction departs from the called germline gene at one end, perhaps through a read error. The chain combines TRBV20-1 with TRBJ2-3, with a possible D match to TRBD2 (6 bases). In germline, CDR1 is DFQATT, CDR2 SNEGSKA (reference sequence). This CDR3 spans 15 amino acids. In DNA, the CDR3 is TGCAGTGTTCCAAGCGGATCTACTAGCACAGATACGCATTATTTT. This translates into CSVPSGSTSTDTHYF.

The chain joins TRBV7-2 to TRBJ1-6, with no clear D. The CDR3 length is 17 residues. V dropped 5 bases and J dropped 5 bases, with 19 bases sitting between them. CDR1 is SGHTA and CDR2 is FQGNSA in the germline V gene. CDR3 sequence (DNA): TGTGCCAGCAGCACACCCGTCACCAGGCTCAATAATTCACCCCTCCACTTT. Protein product: CASSTPVTRLNNSPLHF.

V is TRBV7-4 and J is TRBJ1-1; no definite D call. Trimming took off 2 bases at V and 1 base at J, with 14 bases between the two ends. The CDR3 runs to 16 residues. Germline CDR1 reads SGHVT; CDR2 reads SQSDAQ. The CDR3 nucleotides read TGTGCCAGCAGCTTACCCGCCAGAGGGCAGAACACTGAAGCTTTCTTT. This sequence encodes CASSLPARGQNTEAFF.

The CDR3, as DNA: TGCAGTGCCTCTTTGACAGGGAGTAGCTATGGCTACACCTTC. Translation: CSASLTGSSYGYTF. The V gene is TRBV20-1, the J gene TRBJ1-2, with TRBD1 matching over 7 bases. Germline values: CDR1 DFQATT, CDR2 SNEGSKA (reference sequence). The CDR3 consists of 14 residues. V lost 6 bases, J lost 4 bases, and 11 bases stayed unmatched.

This clonotype has ten or more counts. V is TRBV9 and J is TRBJ2-1; D is perhaps TRBD1 (5 bases). Germline V CDR1 and CDR2: SGDLS, YYNGEE. V was clipped by 3 bases and J by 2 bases, with 6 bases between them. The CDR3 extends over 13 amino acids. CDR3 region: CASSADTYNEQFF. Here the CDR3 DNA reads TGTGCCAGCAGCGCGGACACCTACAATGAGCAGTTCTTC. Full variable domain (rest looked up from reference TRBV9 and TRBJ2-1): DSGVTQTPKHLITATGQRVTLRCSPRSGDLSVYWYQQSLDQGLQFLIQYYNGEERAKGNILERFSAQQFPDLHSELNLSSLELGDSALYFCASSADTYNEQFFGPGTRLTVL.

This rearrangement joins TRBV28 to TRBJ2-7; TRBD1 matches at 10 bases. CDR3 length: 15 residues. Germline V gene data show CDR1 as MDHEN and CDR2 as SYDVKM. V lost 5 bases to trimming and J lost 7 bases; unmatched junction nucleotides: 11. CDR3 in DNA: TGTGCCAGCAGTCCACGACAGGGGGCTTCCCATGAGCAGTACTTC. The encoded protein is CASSPRQGASHEQYF.

V is TRBV6-5 and J is TRBJ1-2; D gene ambiguous. Trimming left V 0 bases short and J 2 bases short, with 10 bases between. CDR3 length: 15 amino acids. In germline, CDR1 is MNHEY, CDR2 SVGAGI. CDR3 sequence: CASSYSSSSNYGYTF. The DNA of the CDR3 is TGTGCCAGCAGTTACTCGTCCAGTTCAAACTATGGCTACACCTTC.

This clonotype was seen only once. Germline is not matched at one junction end, which may reflect a read error. The chain couples TRBV15 to TRBJ1-1; TRBD1 agrees at 10 bases. The CDR3 has 17 amino acids. Germline CDR1 is LNHNV and CDR2 is YYDKDF (reference sequence). CDR3: CATSRDSWDRGDTEAFF. CDR3 nucleotides: TGTGCCACCAGTAGAGATTCCTGGGACAGGGGTGACACTGAAGCTTTCTTT. Variable domain in full (rest from reference TRBV15 and TRBJ1-1): DAMVIQNPRYQVTQFGKPVTLSCSQTLNHNVMYWYQQKSSQAPKLLFHYYDKDFNNEADTPDNFQSRRPNTSFCFLDIRSPGLGDTAMYLCATSRDSWDRGDTEAFFGQGTRLTVV.

The chain carries TRBV4-1 and TRBJ2-7; 8 positions match TRBD1. After removal of 0 bases from V and 0 bases from J, the junction contained 10 bases not matched to a gene. Germline V lookup: CDR1 MGHRA, CDR2 YSYEKL. The CDR3 has 18 amino acids. The chain's CDR3 is CASSQDLVQGEISYEQYF. DNA of the CDR3: TGCGCCAGCAGCCAAGACTTAGTACAGGGGGAAATCTCCTACGAGCAGTACTTC.

This clonotype was counted once. V and J are TRBV18 and TRBJ1-2, with TRBD1 matching over 9 bases. Germline V gives CDR1 KGHSH, CDR2 LQKENI. CDR3 length equals 14 residues. After removal of 3 bases from V and 7 bases from J, the junction contained 6 bases not matched to a gene. The CDR3 region is CASSPGQGDSGYTF. CDR3 DNA sequence: TGTGCCAGCTCACCGGGACAGGGCGACAGTGGCTACACCTTC.

J is TRBJ2-4 and V is TRBV28, with a tentative D call TRBD1 (6 bases). The better agreement between TRBJ2-7 and the DNA end casts doubt on the J call. The CDR3 contains 13 residues. CDR1 is MDHEN and CDR2 is SYDVKM in the germline V gene. CDR3 sequence reads: CASSYDRLDEQYF. The DNA for the CDR3 is TGTGCCAGCAGTTATGACAGGCTCGACGAGCAGTACTTC.

The chain joins TRBV5-6 to TRBJ2-3, with TRBD1 matching over 7 bases. CDR1 and CDR2 from the germline V gene are SGHDT and YYEEEE. The CDR3 extends over 15 amino acids. The J segment lost 6 bases and the V segment lost 4 bases, leaving 11 bases of the junction unmatched. The CDR3 loop is CASSPGQNRGDTQYF. Here the CDR3 DNA reads TGTGCCAGCAGCCCGGGACAGAACCGCGGGGATACGCAGTATTTT.

This chain connects TRBV7-2 to TRBJ1-2, with D possibly TRBD1 on 5 matching bases. The CDR3 totals 14 residues. CDR1 is SGHTA and CDR2 is FQGNSA in the germline V gene. V dropped 5 bases and J dropped 8 bases, with 18 bases sitting between them. The CDR3, as DNA: TGTGCCAGCAGCCGCCAAGGGGAGGCGGGCGGCTACACCTTC. Protein sequence: CASSRQGEAGGYTF.

CDR3 protein: CAISDPTSGNTDTQYF. The CDR3, as DNA: TGTGCCATCAGTGACCCGACTAGCGGGAACACAGATACGCAGTATTTT. V is TRBV10-3 and J is TRBJ2-3, with 11 positions matching TRBD2. The CDR3 has 16 residues. Germline-derived CDR1 and CDR2 are ENHRY and SYGVKD. Germline trimming cut 3 bases from V and 2 bases from J; bases unmatched to any gene: 4.